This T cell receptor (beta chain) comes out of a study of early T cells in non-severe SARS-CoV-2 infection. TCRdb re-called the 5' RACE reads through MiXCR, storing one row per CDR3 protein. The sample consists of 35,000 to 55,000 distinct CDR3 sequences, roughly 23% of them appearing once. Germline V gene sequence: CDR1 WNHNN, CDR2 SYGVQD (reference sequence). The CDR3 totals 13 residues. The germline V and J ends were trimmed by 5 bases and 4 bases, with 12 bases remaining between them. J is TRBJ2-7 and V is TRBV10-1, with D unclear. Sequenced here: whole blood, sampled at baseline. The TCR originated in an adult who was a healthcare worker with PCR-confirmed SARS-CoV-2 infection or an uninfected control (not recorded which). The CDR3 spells CASSYGSEYEQYF. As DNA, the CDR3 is TGCGCCAGCAGTTACGGATCAGAGTACGAGCAGTACTTC.